The T cell receptor (beta chain) described here comes from a study of cytomegalovirus exposure and HLA in healthy donors. A multiplex PCR was run with 60 Vbeta primers and 13 Jbeta primers. Some clones are missing from TCRdb's copy, which holds only in-frame ones; the method was immunoSEQ multiplex PCR. The sample consists of 120,000 or so clones, roughly 80% of them appearing once. The receptor was derived from a woman between 40 and 50 years old in good health and CMV-seronegative. The sequenced material came from PBMCs.

This CDR3 reads CASSPASDRGGMGYGYTF. CDR3 sequence (DNA): TGTGCCAGCAGCCCAGCCTCGGATAGGGGAGGCATGGGCTATGGCTACACCTTC. V and J are TRBV7-9 and TRBJ1-2, with D maybe TRBD1 (5 bases). In germline, CDR1 is SEHNR, CDR2 FQNEAQ (reference sequence). Between the trimmed V and J ends, which lost 5 bases and 4 bases, there was a span of 26 bases. This CDR3 spans 18 amino acids. The complete variable domain, with remaining parts taken from reference TRBV7-9 and TRBJ1-2, reads DTGVSQNPRHKITKRGQNVTFRCDPISEHNRLYWYRQTLGQGPEFLTYFQNEAQLEKSRLLSDRFSAERPKGSFSTLEIQRTEQGDSAMYLCASSPASDRGGMGYGYTFGSGTRLTVV.